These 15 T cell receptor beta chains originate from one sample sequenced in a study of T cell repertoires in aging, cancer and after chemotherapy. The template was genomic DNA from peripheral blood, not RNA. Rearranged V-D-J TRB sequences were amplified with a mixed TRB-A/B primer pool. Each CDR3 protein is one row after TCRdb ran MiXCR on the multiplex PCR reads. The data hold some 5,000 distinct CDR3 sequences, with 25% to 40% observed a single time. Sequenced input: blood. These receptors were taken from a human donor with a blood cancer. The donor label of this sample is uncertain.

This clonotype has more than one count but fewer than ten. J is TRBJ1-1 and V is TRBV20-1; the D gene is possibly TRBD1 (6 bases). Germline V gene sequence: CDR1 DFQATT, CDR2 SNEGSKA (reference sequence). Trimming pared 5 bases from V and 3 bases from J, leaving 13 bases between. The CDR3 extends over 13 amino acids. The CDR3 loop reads CSALQGPDTEAFF. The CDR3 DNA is TGCAGTGCTCTACAGGGTCCGGACACTGAAGCTTTCTTT.

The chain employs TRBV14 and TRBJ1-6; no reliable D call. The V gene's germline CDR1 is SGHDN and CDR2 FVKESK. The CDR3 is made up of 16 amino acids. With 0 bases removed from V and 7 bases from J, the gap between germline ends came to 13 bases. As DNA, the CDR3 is TGTGCCAGCAGCCAAGATCATTGGGGAATCAATTCACCCCTCCACTTT. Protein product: CASSQDHWGINSPLHF.

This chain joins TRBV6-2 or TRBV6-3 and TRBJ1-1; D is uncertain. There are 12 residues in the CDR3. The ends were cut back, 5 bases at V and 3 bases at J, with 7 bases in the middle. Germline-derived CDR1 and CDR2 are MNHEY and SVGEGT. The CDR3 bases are TGTGCCAGCAGTACGGGATACACTGAAGCTTTCTTT. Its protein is CASSTGYTEAFF.

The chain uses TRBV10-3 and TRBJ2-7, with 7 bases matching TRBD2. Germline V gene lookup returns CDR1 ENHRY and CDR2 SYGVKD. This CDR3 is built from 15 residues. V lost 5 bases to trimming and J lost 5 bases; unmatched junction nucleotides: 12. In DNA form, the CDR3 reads TGTGCCATCAGTTCGAGGGTGGGAGGGATCGACGAGCAGTACTTC. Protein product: CAISSRVGGIDEQYF.

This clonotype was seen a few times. The chain's CDR3 is CASSEGRGQFYSPLHF. The CDR3 region has the DNA TGTGCCAGCAGTGAAGGTAGGGGACAGTTTTATTCACCCCTCCACTTT. The rearrangement links TRBV6-5 to TRBJ1-6, with 7 bases that match TRBD1. The length of the CDR3 is 16 residues. Germline CDR1 is MNHEY and CDR2 is SVGAGI. J gave up 8 bases and V 5 bases, and 12 bases lay outside the gene matches.

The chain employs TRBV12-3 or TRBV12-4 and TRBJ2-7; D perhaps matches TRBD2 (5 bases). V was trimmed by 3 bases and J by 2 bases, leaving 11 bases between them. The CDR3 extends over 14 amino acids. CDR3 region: CASSFGEPPYEQYF. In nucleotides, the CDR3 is TGTGCCAGCAGTTTTGGGGAGCCGCCCTACGAGCAGTACTTC.

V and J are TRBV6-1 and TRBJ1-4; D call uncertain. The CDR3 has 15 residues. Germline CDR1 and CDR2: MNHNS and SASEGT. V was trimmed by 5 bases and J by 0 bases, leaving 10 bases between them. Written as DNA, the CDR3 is TGTGCCAGCAGTCTTGCGGCAGCAACTAATGAAAAACTGTTTTTT. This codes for CASSLAAATNEKLFF.

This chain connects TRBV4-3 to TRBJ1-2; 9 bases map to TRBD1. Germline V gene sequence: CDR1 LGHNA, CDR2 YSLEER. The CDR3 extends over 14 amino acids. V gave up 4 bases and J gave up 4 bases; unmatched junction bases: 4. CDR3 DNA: TGCGCCAGCAGCCCAACAGGGGGCACCTATGGCTACACCTTC. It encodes CASSPTGGTYGYTF.

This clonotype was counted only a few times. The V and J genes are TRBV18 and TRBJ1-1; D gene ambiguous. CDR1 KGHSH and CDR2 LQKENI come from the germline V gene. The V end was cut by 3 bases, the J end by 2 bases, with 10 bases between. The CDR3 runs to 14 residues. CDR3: CASSPQPLNTEAFF. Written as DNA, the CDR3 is TGTGCCAGCTCACCTCAACCCCTTAACACTGAAGCTTTCTTT.

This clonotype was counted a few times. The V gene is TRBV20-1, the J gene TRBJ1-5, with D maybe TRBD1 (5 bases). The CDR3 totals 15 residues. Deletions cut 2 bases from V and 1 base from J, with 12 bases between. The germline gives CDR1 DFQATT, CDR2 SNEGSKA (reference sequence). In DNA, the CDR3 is TGCAGTGCTAGACTCCCCACAGGCAGCAATCAGCCCCAGCATTTT. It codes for CSARLPTGSNQPQHF.

The CDR3 is CASSIGQGKNIQYF. The CDR3 DNA is TGTGCCAGCAGCATTGGACAGGGTAAAAACATTCAGTACTTC. The chain is built from TRBV7-9 and TRBJ2-4, with 8 nucleotides matching TRBD1. Per the germline V gene, CDR1 is SEHNR and CDR2 is FQNEAQ (reference sequence). This CDR3 has 14 residues. The ends lost 5 bases at V and 4 bases at J; junction bases unmatched: 4.

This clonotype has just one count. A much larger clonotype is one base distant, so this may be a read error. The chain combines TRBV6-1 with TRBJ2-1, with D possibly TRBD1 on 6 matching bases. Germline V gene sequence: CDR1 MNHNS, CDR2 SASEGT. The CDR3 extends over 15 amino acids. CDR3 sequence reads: CVSNPRASRGNEQFF. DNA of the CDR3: TGTGTCAGCAACCCCCGGGCCTCAAGGGGGAATGAGCAGTTCTTC.

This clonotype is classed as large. The CDR3 bases are TGCAGCGTTGAATGGGGGGCTTATGGCAATGAGCAGTTCTTC. Its translation: CSVEWGAYGNEQFF. The rearrangement joins TRBV29-1 to TRBJ2-1, with D perhaps being TRBD1 or TRBD2 (6 bases each). Germline assignment: CDR1 SQVTM and CDR2 ANQGSEA. V was pared by 2 bases and J by 6 bases, with 14 bases between. The CDR3 has 14 residues.

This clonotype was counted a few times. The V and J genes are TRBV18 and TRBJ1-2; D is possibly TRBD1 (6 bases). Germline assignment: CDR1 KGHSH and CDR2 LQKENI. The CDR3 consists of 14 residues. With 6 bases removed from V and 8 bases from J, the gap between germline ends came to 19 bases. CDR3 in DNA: TGTGCCAGCTCCCCATCAGGGGTACCTGAAGGCTACACCTTC. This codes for CASSPSGVPEGYTF.

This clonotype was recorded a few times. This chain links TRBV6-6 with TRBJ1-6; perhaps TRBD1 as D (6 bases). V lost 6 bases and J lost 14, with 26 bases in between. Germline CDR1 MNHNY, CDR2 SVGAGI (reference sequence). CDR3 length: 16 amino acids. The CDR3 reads CASSPTSGARALSLHF. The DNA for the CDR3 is TGTGCCAGCAGCCCGACCTCAGGGGCGCGGGCTTTGTCCCTCCACTTT.